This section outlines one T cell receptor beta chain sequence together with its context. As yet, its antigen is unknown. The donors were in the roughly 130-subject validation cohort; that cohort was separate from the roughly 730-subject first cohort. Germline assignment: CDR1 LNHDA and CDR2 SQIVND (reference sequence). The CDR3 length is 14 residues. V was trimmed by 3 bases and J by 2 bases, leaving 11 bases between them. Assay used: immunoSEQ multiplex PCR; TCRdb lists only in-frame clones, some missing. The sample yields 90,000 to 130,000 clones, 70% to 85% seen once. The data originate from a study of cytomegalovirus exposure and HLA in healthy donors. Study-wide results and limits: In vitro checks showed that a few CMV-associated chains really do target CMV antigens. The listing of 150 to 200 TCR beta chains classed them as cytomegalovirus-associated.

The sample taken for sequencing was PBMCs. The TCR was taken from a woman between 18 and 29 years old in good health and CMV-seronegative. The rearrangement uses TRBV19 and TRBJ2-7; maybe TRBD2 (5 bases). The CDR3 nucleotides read TGTGCCAGTAGTATTGAAGGAGGAGCCTACGAGCAGTACTTC. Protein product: CASSIEGGAYEQYF. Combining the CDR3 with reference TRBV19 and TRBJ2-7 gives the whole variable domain DGGITQSPKYLFRKEGQNVTLSCEQNLNHDAMYWYRQDPGQGLRLIYYSQIVNDFQKGDIAEGYSVSREKKESFPLTVTSAQKNPTAFYLCASSIEGGAYEQYFGPGTRLTVT.